This passage covers 21 T cell receptor beta chains from one sample sequenced in a study of identical twins (dated by TCRdb to the mid-2010s). The method behind the library was 5' RACE. This sample was sequenced with an Illumina HiSeq 2000. Starting from the raw public reads, TCRdb applied fastp trimming at Q25, assembled clones with MiXCR and retained in-frame beta chains. Each CDR3 protein gets just one entry, which takes the most common genes and DNA from the rows behind it. Here the sample has approximately 1.8 million distinct CDR3 sequences; about 32% occur a single time. The top ten hold about 0.3% of the sample. The sequenced sample consisted of cord blood. The receptor source for this set is a newborn girl in good health.

This clonotype has at least ten counts. The chain recombines TRBV18 with TRBJ2-3; possibly TRBD1 or TRBD2 for D (5 bases each). Germline values: CDR1 KGHSH, CDR2 LQKENI. The ends were cut back, 4 bases at V and 1 base at J, with 12 bases in the middle. The CDR3 consists of 15 residues. The CDR3 sequence: CASSLTGTGTDTQYF. CDR3 coding DNA: TGTGCCAGCTCACTAACCGGGACCGGCACAGATACGCAGTATTTT.

The chain uses TRBV5-1 and TRBJ2-3, with D hard to call. V was cut by 4 bases and J by 4 bases, with 16 bases left in between. Germline values: CDR1 SGHRS, CDR2 YFSETQ. This CDR3 spans 15 amino acids. CDR3 sequence (DNA): TGCGCCAGCAGCCTTTTCGGAGCCGTCGCAGATACGCAGTATTTT. It encodes CASSLFGAVADTQYF.

V is TRBV5-1 and J is TRBJ2-7, with D possibly TRBD2 on 6 matching bases. The CDR3 sequence is 14 residues long. CDR1 and CDR2 from the germline V gene are SGHRS and YFSETQ. The germline V and J ends were trimmed by 1 base and 7 bases, with 15 bases remaining between them. CDR3: CASSLLRESYEQYF. The CDR3, as DNA: TGCGCCAGCAGCTTGCTCCGGGAGAGCTATGAGCAGTACTTC.

The V gene is TRBV20-1, the J gene TRBJ2-1; 8 bases align to TRBD2. Germline assignment: CDR1 DFQATT and CDR2 SNEGSKA (reference sequence). The CDR3 runs 14 residues. With V trimmed by 1 base and J by 5 bases, 4 bases remained unmatched. DNA of the CDR3: TGCAGTGCTAGAGTACCGGGACTAGACAATGAGCAGTTCTTC. The encoded protein is CSARVPGLDNEQFF.

This clonotype was observed a few times. CDR3 in DNA: TGTGCCAGCAGTTACAGGACTTGGAACACCGGGGAGCTGTTTTTT. It yields the protein CASSYRTWNTGELFF. This sequence joins TRBV6-5 and TRBJ2-2; tentative D call: TRBD2 (5 bases). Trimming pared 2 bases from V and 1 base from J, leaving 8 bases between. CDR3 length: 15 residues. The germline gives CDR1 MNHEY, CDR2 SVGAGI.

The gene calls are TRBV7-8 and TRBJ1-5, with D tentatively TRBD1 (6 bases). The V gene's germline CDR1 is SGHVS and CDR2 FQNEAQ. Trimming cost V 0 bases and J 0 bases, with 15 bases left between them. The CDR3 consists of 18 residues. The CDR3 bases are TGTGCCAGCAGCTTAGCGTCCTCAGGGGCCCTTAGCAATCAGCCCCAGCATTTT. Translated: CASSLASSGALSNQPQHF.

This CDR3 is CSATIGVVGYEQYF. The DNA of the CDR3 is TGCAGTGCTACAATCGGGGTTGTGGGCTACGAGCAGTACTTC. This rearrangement joins TRBV20-1 to TRBJ2-4; perhaps TRBD2 as D (5 bases). The assigned J gene may be wrong: the sequence end matches TRBJ2-7 better. CDR3 length: 14 residues. CDR1 is DFQATT and CDR2 is SNEGSKA in the germline V gene (reference sequence).

This clonotype has more than one count but fewer than ten. The genes are TRBV3-1 and TRBJ2-7; D is perhaps TRBD1 (5 bases). Germline V gene sequence: CDR1 LGHDT, CDR2 YNNKEL (reference sequence). The CDR3 length is 17 residues. Trimming removed 0 bases from V and 0 bases from J, with 15 bases in between. The CDR3 sequence is CASSQDLTGISSYEQYF. CDR3 coding DNA: TGTGCCAGCAGCCAAGATCTAACAGGAATAAGCTCCTACGAGCAGTACTTC.

The chain is built from TRBV7-9 and TRBJ2-1; 7 bases align to TRBD2. Near its end, the DNA agrees better with TRBJ2-7, so the J call may be wrong. The CDR3 contains 16 residues. Per the germline V gene, CDR1 is SEHNR and CDR2 is FQNEAQ (reference sequence). In nucleotides, the CDR3 is TGTGCCAGCAGCCGCAAGCGGGGTAGCTCCTACAATGAGCAGTACTTC. It codes for CASSRKRGSSYNEQYF.

This chain connects TRBV9 to TRBJ1-1; no firm D call. This CDR3 has 14 amino acids. Germline CDR1 SGDLS, CDR2 YYNGEE. V lost 0 bases, J lost 9 bases, and 15 bases lay in between. CDR3 DNA sequence: TGTGCCAGCAGCGTAGCTACCCACGGACCCCAAGCTTTCTTT. Translation gives CASSVATHGPQAFF.

This clonotype was detected a few times. V usage is TRBV18 and J usage is TRBJ2-5, with 8 nucleotides matching TRBD1. The J call may be in error: the DNA end matches TRBJ2-7 better. From germline, CDR1 is KGHSH and CDR2 LQKENI. This CDR3 is built from 14 residues. Here the CDR3 DNA reads TGTGCCAGCTCACCACAGACAGGGGCTGGCGAGCAGTACTTC. This encodes CASSPQTGAGEQYF.

The chain combines TRBV29-1 with TRBJ2-5; D not certain. Trimming cost V 1 base and J 5 bases, with 17 bases left between them. CDR3 size: 15 residues. Germline V gene lookup returns CDR1 SQVTM and CDR2 ANQGSEA. CDR3 loop: CSVEVYPTRLETQYF. Here the CDR3 DNA reads TGCAGCGTTGAAGTATATCCAACTCGGTTGGAGACCCAGTACTTC.

This clonotype has a handful of counts. This rearrangement joins TRBV7-8 to TRBJ2-1; 7 bases are shared with TRBD1. CDR1 and CDR2 from the germline V gene are SGHVS and FQNEAQ. This CDR3 comprises 17 residues. J gave up 0 bases and V 0 bases, and 5 bases lay outside the gene matches. The CDR3 loop is CASSLALDRSSYNEQFF. For the CDR3, the DNA is TGTGCCAGCAGCTTAGCGCTGGACAGGAGCTCCTACAATGAGCAGTTCTTC.

Of note for this clonotype: A much larger clonotype is one base distant, so this may be a read error. The V and J genes are TRBV27 and TRBJ2-7; 7 nucleotides match TRBD1. Germline assignment: CDR1 MNHEY and CDR2 SMNVEV (reference sequence). This CDR3 contains 14 residues. CDR3 loop: CVSSDRTGTYEQYF. Here the CDR3 DNA reads TGTGTCAGCAGTGATAGGACAGGCACCTACGAGCAGTACTTC.

Only a few counts were recorded for this clonotype. The J gene is TRBJ2-5, the V gene TRBV27; D gene unclear. The CDR3 has 15 residues. Germline lookup yields CDR1 MNHEY and CDR2 SMNVEV (reference sequence). V was cut by 3 bases and J by 1 base, with 12 bases left in between. The CDR3 reads CASSFFAGSQETQYF. The CDR3 nucleotides read TGTGCCAGCAGTTTCTTCGCAGGCTCCCAAGAGACCCAGTACTTC.

The V gene is TRBV20-1, the J gene TRBJ2-7; the D is unclear. CDR3 length: 12 residues. V lost 6 bases and J lost 5, with 14 bases in between. The germline CDR1 and CDR2 sequences are DFQATT and SNEGSKA (reference sequence). CDR3 region: CSAPWKWDEQYF. CDR3 nucleotides: TGCAGTGCCCCGTGGAAATGGGACGAGCAGTACTTC.

V usage is TRBV24-1 and J usage is TRBJ2-5; D may be TRBD1 or TRBD2 (5 bases each). V lost 3 bases to trimming and J lost 1 base, with 8 bases between them. There are 14 residues in the CDR3. Looked up from germline, CDR1 is KGHDR and CDR2 is SFDVKD. The CDR3 reads CATSDPGTQETQYF. CDR3 nucleotides: TGTGCCACCAGTGATCCAGGGACCCAAGAGACCCAGTACTTC.

This clonotype showed up just a few times. The V and J genes are TRBV5-1 and TRBJ1-1; TRBD1 matches at 11 bases. The germline V gene encodes CDR1 SGHRS and CDR2 YFSETQ. V was pared by 7 bases and J by 0 bases, with 5 bases of the junction left unmatched. The CDR3 spans 15 residues. The CDR3 DNA follows: TGCGCCAGCCGGACAGGGGGCCGGGTGAACACTGAAGCTTTCTTT. It specifies CASRTGGRVNTEAFF.

This clonotype was seen a handful of times. The rearrangement joins TRBV6-5 to TRBJ2-3; 7 nucleotides line up with TRBD2. CDR1 and CDR2 (germline): MNHEY, SVGAGI. CDR3 length: 15 amino acids. The ends lost 5 bases at V and 1 base at J; junction bases unmatched: 6. CDR3: CASSLRDYRTDTQYF. Here the CDR3 DNA reads TGTGCCAGCAGTCTCCGGGACTATCGCACAGATACGCAGTATTTT.

The chain carries TRBV4-2 and TRBJ1-6, with TRBD1 as a possible D gene (5 bases). V lost 0 bases to trimming and J lost 9 bases, with 15 bases between them. CDR1 and CDR2 from the germline V gene are LGHNA and YNFKEQ. The CDR3 spans 16 residues. This CDR3 reads CASSQEKVVGGSPLHF. In DNA form, the CDR3 reads TGTGCCAGCAGCCAAGAGAAAGTAGTCGGGGGTTCACCCCTCCACTTT.

In DNA, the CDR3 is TGTGCCATCAGCCAGGACAGGGGGCTTTCACCCCTCCACTTT. This gives the protein CAISQDRGLSPLHF. This sequence joins TRBV10-3 and TRBJ1-6; 11 bases agree with TRBD1. Germline lookup yields CDR1 ENHRY and CDR2 SYGVKD. The CDR3 consists of 14 residues. Trimming cost V 6 bases and J 9 bases; bases outside gene matches: 4.